Described below is a single T cell receptor (beta chain) sequence and its context. The sample originates from a study of blood T cell repertoires in COVID-19. The germline V gene has CDR1 SNHLY and CDR2 FYNNEI. The CDR3 is 14 residues long. V lost 6 bases to trimming and J lost 4 bases; unmatched junction nucleotides: 9. Clones were sequenced by immunoSEQ multiplex PCR, and TCRdb holds only the in-frame ones, with some missing. Among some 490,000 clones listed, approximately 91% were seen once. The chain is built from TRBV2 and TRBJ2-7; the match to TRBD2 covers 7 bases. The sequencing sample was made of PBMCs or T cells enriched from blood (not recorded which). The sequence derives from a woman aged 60-75 years who had recovered from COVID-19. The CDR3 protein is CASRSVPLAYEQYV. CDR3 bases: TGTGCCAGCAGGTCGGTCCCACTAGCGTACGAGCAGTACGTC.